The clone carrying this T cell receptor beta chain occurred many times. Its cognate antigen is unknown. This specimen belongs to a study of regulatory T cells in long-lasting Graves disease. Germline V gene sequence: CDR1 SGHVS, CDR2 FNYEAQ. This CDR3 spans 18 amino acids. Trimming at V came to 9 bases and at J to 9 bases, leaving 24 bases not matched to a gene. Points from the study as a whole: Analyses excluded thyroid tissue, covering peripheral blood alone. Shared public clonotypes totalled over 2,500 in persistent patients, compared with 966 in new patients.

The time point was: newly diagnosed GD, antithyroid drugs for less than 3 months. From PBMCs, RNA was extracted and then used to make the TCR library. To make TCR beta libraries, researchers used iRepertoire HTBI primers and Arm-PCR of CDR3 regions. TCRdb called the multiplex PCR reads again in MiXCR, with one record for every CDR3 protein. The data contain approximately 400,000 distinct CDR3 sequences, 15% to 17% of them singletons. The receptor comes from a female donor with Graves disease. This specimen consisted of peripheral blood mononuclear cells (PBMCs), obtained at new diagnosis, from a patient treated with antithyroid drugs. The chain joins TRBV7-6 to TRBJ2-1; 9 positions match TRBD2. Here the CDR3 DNA reads TGTGCCAGTCGGAAACGGGCGGGGGGGCCGGGAGTTGGAGTTGAGCAGTTCTTC. Translating it yields CASRKRAGGPGVGVEQFF.